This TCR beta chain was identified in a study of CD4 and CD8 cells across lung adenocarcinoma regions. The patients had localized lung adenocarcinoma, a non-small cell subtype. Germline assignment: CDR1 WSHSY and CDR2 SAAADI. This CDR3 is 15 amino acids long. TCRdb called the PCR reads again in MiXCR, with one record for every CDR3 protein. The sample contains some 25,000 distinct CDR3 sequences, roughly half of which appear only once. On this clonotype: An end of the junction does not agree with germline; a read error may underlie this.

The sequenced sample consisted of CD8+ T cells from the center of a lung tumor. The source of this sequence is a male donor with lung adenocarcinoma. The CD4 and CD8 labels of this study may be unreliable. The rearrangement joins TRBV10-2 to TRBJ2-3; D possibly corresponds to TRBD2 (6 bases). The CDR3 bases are TGCGCCAGCAGTGAAGGGCGGGATGCCACCAATGCGCAGTACTTT. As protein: CASSEGRDATNAQYF.